What follows is one TCR beta chain and its context. Its antigen remains unidentified. 13 Jbeta primers and 60 Vbeta primers were used for the PCR. Method: immunoSEQ multiplex PCR; TCRdb's copy keeps in-frame clones and lacks some. The sample carries tens of thousands of clones, roughly four fifths recorded once. The data were taken from a study of cytomegalovirus exposure and HLA in healthy donors. The CDR3 covers 15 residues. From germline, CDR1 is SNHLY and CDR2 FYNNEI. V lost 5 bases to trimming and J lost 0 bases; unmatched junction nucleotides: 3. Whole-study results and caveats: Looking again later, the authors saw that most CMV-associated TCR beta chains seemed HLA-restricted. Analyzed later, association rates of TCRs varied across HLA loci, with DRB1 most and HLA-C fewest.

Input material: PBMCs. The receptor's source is a man aged 25-45 years in good health and CMV-seronegative. The gene calls are TRBV2 and TRBJ1-5; 8 bases map to TRBD1. CDR3 protein: CASSLQGGSNQPQHF. Written as DNA, the CDR3 is TGTGCCAGCAGTTTACAGGGGGGTAGCAATCAGCCCCAGCATTTT.